The sequence of this T cell receptor (beta chain) was determined in a study of T cell changes during pregnancy in multiple sclerosis. This CDR3 has 14 residues. The V end lost 0 bases, the J end lost 1 base, and 7 bases lay between the germline ends. Germline CDR1 is SGDLS and CDR2 is YYNGEE. Profiled with immunoSEQ multiplex PCR; TCRdb holds only in-frame clones, not every one. The sample contains tens of thousands of clones, about 92% of which appear only once. The chain combines TRBV9 with TRBJ1-1; D is unresolved. Source: CD8+ T cells from peripheral blood mononuclear cells, taken in the third trimester of pregnancy. The source of this sequence is a female donor in good health, enrolled as a control in a pregnancy study. CDR3 DNA sequence: TGTGCCAGCAGCGTAGCAGTGGCGAACACTGAAGCTTTCTTT. As protein: CASSVAVANTEAFF.